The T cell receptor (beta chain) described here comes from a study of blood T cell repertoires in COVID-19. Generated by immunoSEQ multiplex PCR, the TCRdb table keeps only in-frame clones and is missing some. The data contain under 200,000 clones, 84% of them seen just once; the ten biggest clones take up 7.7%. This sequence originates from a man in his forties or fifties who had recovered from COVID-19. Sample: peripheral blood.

Here the CDR3 reads CASSVEGAMTDTQYF. The DNA of the CDR3 is TGTGCCAGCAGCGTAGAGGGGGCGATGACAGATACGCAGTATTTT. The chain couples TRBV9 to TRBJ2-3; 7 bases line up with TRBD1. Unmatched junction bases numbered 4, after V lost 0 bases and J lost 3 bases. This CDR3 is built from 15 residues. The germline gives CDR1 SGDLS, CDR2 YYNGEE.